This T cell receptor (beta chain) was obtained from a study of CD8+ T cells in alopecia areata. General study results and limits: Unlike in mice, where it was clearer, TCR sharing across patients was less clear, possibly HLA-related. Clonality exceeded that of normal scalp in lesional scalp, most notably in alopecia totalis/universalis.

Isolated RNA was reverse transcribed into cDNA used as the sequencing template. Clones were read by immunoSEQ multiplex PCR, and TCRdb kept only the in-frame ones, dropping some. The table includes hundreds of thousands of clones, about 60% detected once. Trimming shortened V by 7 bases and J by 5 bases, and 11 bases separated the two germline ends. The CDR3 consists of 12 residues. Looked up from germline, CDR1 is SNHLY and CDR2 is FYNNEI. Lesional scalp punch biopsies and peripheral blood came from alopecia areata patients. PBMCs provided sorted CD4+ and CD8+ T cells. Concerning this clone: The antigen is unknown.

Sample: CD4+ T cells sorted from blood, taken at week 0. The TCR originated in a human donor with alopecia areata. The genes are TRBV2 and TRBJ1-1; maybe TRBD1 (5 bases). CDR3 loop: CASIRERTEAFF. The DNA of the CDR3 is TGTGCCAGCATCAGGGAGAGGACTGAAGCTTTCTTT.